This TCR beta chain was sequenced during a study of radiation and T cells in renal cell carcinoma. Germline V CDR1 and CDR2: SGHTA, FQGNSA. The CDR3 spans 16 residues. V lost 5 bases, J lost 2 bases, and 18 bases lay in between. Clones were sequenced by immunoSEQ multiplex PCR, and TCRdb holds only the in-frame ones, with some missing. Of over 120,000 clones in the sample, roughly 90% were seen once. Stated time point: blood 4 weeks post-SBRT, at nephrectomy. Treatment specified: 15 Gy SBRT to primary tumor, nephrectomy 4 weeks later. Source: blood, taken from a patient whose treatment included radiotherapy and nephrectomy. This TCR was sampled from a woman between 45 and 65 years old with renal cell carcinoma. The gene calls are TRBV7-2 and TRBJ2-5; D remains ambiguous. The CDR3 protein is CASSRALTVSQETQYF. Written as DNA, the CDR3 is TGTGCCAGCAGCAGAGCTCTCACGGTTTCTCAAGAGACCCAGTACTTC.